One T cell receptor beta chain is described in this entry. The data derive from a study of T cell clones after liver transplantation. Across the whole study: Apart from three HCV-positive recipients, transplants were for non-autoimmune, non-viral reasons. Blood was drawn pre-transplant, before withdrawal, and after full or failed withdrawal.

Method: immunoSEQ multiplex PCR; TCRdb's copy keeps in-frame clones and lacks some. The sample shows tens of thousands of clones, approximately 82% of them seen only once. Germline CDR1 reads SNHLY; CDR2 reads FYNNEI. The CDR3 is made up of 14 amino acids. V lost 4 bases to trimming and J lost 9 bases; unmatched junction nucleotides: 9. The sequence was obtained from a human patient who received a liver transplant. Some T cells may possibly be graft donor cells. The chain carries TRBV2 and TRBJ2-1, with 7 bases fitting TRBD1. The sample in question was CD4+ T cells from blood, obtained at the 22-month timepoint. CDR3 protein: CASSALTGIREQFF. The CDR3 DNA reads TGTGCCAGCAGTGCCCTGACAGGGATACGTGAGCAGTTCTTC.